Below are 11 T cell receptor beta chains sequenced from a single sample in a study of blood T cells in healthy people across ages. Together with a sample-barcoded 5' primer, a J-beta primer mix was included in a second PCR lasting roughly 7 to 11 cycles. A single record per CDR3 protein comes from TCRdb applying MiXCR to the 5' RACE reads. The sample holds about 640,000 distinct CDR3 sequences, under 30% seen once. What was sequenced was blood. Source of these receptors: a woman at least 80 years old in good health.

Ten or more counts support this clonotype. A single base separates this from a much larger clone, so it may be a read error. The V call is TRBV5-1, the J call TRBJ2-1; D perhaps matches TRBD2 (7 bases). TRBJ2-7 explains the end of the DNA better; the J call may be wrong. CDR3 length: 15 residues. Germline-derived CDR1 and CDR2 are SGHRS and YFSETQ. CDR3 sequence: CASSLGGGSYNEQYF. The CDR3 region has the DNA TGTGCCAGCAGCTTAGGGGGGGGCTCCTACAATGAGCAGTACTTC.

V gene TRBV25-1 combines with J gene TRBJ1-2, with D perhaps matching TRBD1 (6 bases). The CDR3 runs 17 residues. The germline V and J ends were trimmed by 6 bases and 0 bases, with 20 bases remaining between them. Germline CDR1 and CDR2: MGHDK and SYGVNS. The CDR3 region has the DNA TGTGCCAGCAGCTACCGACCGGACAGAGCAACTAACTATGGCTACACCTTC. It codes for CASSYRPDRATNYGYTF.

This clonotype was observed at least ten times. The rearrangement uses TRBV7-2 and TRBJ2-3; no reliable D call. Germline assignment: CDR1 SGHTA and CDR2 FQGNSA. V lost 5 bases and J lost 3, with 12 bases in between. The CDR3 totals 14 residues. CDR3 nucleotide sequence: TGTGCCAGCAGCCCCGGTGGTTGGACAGATACGCAGTATTTT. This sequence encodes CASSPGGWTDTQYF.

This clonotype has only a few counts. This chain uses TRBV20-1 with TRBJ2-5; D unclear. Germline V gene sequence: CDR1 DFQATT, CDR2 SNEGSKA (reference sequence). The CDR3 covers 12 residues. V gave up 6 bases and J gave up 5 bases, with 13 bases separating them. CDR3 sequence (DNA): TGCAGTGCGCCGGCGGTGGGCGAGACCCAGTACTTC. It is translated as CSAPAVGETQYF.

The rearrangement links TRBV10-3 to TRBJ1-3; no reliable D call. Trimming left V 3 bases short and J 0 bases short, with 12 bases between. Germline-derived CDR1 and CDR2 are ENHRY and SYGVKD. The CDR3 has 16 amino acids. CDR3 amino acids: CAISDSGLGSGNTIYF. The CDR3 DNA reads as TGTGCCATCAGTGATTCGGGGTTGGGCTCTGGAAACACCATATATTTT.

At least ten counts were recorded for this clonotype. This chain links TRBV4-2 with TRBJ2-1; D may correspond to TRBD1 or TRBD2 (5 bases each). V lost 7 bases, J lost 8 bases, and 18 bases lay in between. Germline CDR1 and CDR2: LGHNA and YNFKEQ. The CDR3 loop spans 14 amino acids. The CDR3 loop reads CASNRGERRDEQFF. The CDR3 DNA reads as TGTGCCAGCAACCGAGGGGAGCGCAGGGATGAGCAGTTCTTC.

This clonotype was picked up many times. This chain links TRBV20-1 with TRBJ2-5; D unresolved. The CDR3 loop spans 15 amino acids. Trimming removed 1 base from V and 5 bases from J, with 17 bases in between. Per germline, CDR1 DFQATT and CDR2 SNEGSKA (reference sequence). CDR3: CSARARLASGETQYF. The DNA for the CDR3 is TGCAGTGCTAGAGCCCGCCTCGCATCTGGGGAGACCCAGTACTTC.

The rearrangement links TRBV4-2 to TRBJ2-1, with TRBD1 as a possible D gene (6 bases). In germline, CDR1 is LGHNA, CDR2 YNFKEQ. V lost 1 base to trimming and J lost 5 bases, with 12 bases between them. The CDR3 spans 15 residues. CDR3 bases: TGTGCCAGCAGCCAAGGGGGGCAGGGTGACAATGAGCAGTTCTTC. Its translation: CASSQGGQGDNEQFF.

Points on this clonotype: A much larger clone lies one base from this, so it may be a read error. The chain carries TRBV21-1 and TRBJ2-4; the listed D gene, TRBD1, was not tested against the DNA. TRBV21-1 is a pseudogene segment. This CDR3 has 12 residues. The CDR3 coding sequence is TGTGCCAGCAGGGGCGGGTTGAGAGAGCGGTACTTC. It is translated as CASRGGLRERYF.

In its sample, this clonotype was seen many times. The chain couples TRBV7-9 to TRBJ1-2; D is unresolved. The CDR3 spans 14 residues. Germline V gene lookup returns CDR1 SEHNR and CDR2 FQNEAQ (reference sequence). The ends were cut back, 3 bases at V and 7 bases at J, with 15 bases in the middle. DNA for the CDR3: TGTGCCAGCAGCTTTTTAGGGAAATTAAGTGGCTACACCTTC. Residues: CASSFLGKLSGYTF.

This clonotype was recorded at least ten times. CDR3 DNA: TGTGCCAGCAGTGGAGGAAATGGCTACACCTTC. Its protein is CASSGGNGYTF. This chain connects TRBV6-4 to TRBJ1-2; D remains ambiguous. The V and J ends lost 4 bases and 6 bases respectively, with 6 bases between them. Germline values: CDR1 MRHNA, CDR2 SNTAGT. This CDR3 has 11 residues.